A single sample is the source of the 25 T cell receptor beta chains below, sequenced in a study of PD-1 and CTLA-4 blockade in melanoma. The repertoire was sequenced with immunoSEQ multiplex PCR; TCRdb's copy has only in-frame clones and lacks some. The table lists 30,000 or so clones, 91% of them singletons. The sequencing here drew on CD8+ T cells from peripheral blood, taken from a patient given anti-PD-1 treatment. These receptors were collected from a human donor with melanoma.

The chain couples TRBV6-5 to TRBJ1-1; no definite D call. The germline V and J ends were trimmed by 2 bases and 5 bases, with 9 bases remaining between them. CDR1 is MNHEY, CDR2 SVGAGI, per germline. The CDR3 length is 13 residues. DNA of the CDR3: TGTGCCAGCAGTTACGGGGTCGGAACTGAAGCTTTCTTT. Translating gives CASSYGVGTEAFF.

This chain's CDR3 is CASSVRDSSSYEQYF. The CDR3, as DNA: TGCGCCAGCAGCGTGCGGGACAGCTCATCCTACGAGCAGTACTTC. The chain combines TRBV4-1 with TRBJ2-7; D possibly corresponds to TRBD1 (7 bases). The length of the CDR3 is 15 residues. Germline assignment: CDR1 MGHRA and CDR2 YSYEKL. V shed 5 bases and J shed 1 base, with 15 bases lying between them.

The chain carries TRBV19 and TRBJ2-3, with 8 nucleotides matching TRBD2. Unmatched junction bases numbered 2, after V lost 2 bases and J lost 4 bases. Germline V gene data show CDR1 as LNHDA and CDR2 as SQIVND (reference sequence). The CDR3 spans 14 residues. The CDR3: CASSILAGPDTQYF. CDR3 nucleotides: TGTGCCAGTAGTATATTAGCGGGGCCAGATACGCAGTATTTT.

The chain employs TRBV27 and TRBJ2-7, with D perhaps TRBD1 (6 bases). Germline V gene lookup returns CDR1 MNHEY and CDR2 SMNVEV (reference sequence). The CDR3 has 15 amino acids. V was clipped by 3 bases and J by 0 bases, with 12 bases between them. DNA for the CDR3: TGTGCCAGCAGTTTCTTGGACAGCTTCTCCTACGAGCAGTACTTC. It codes for CASSFLDSFSYEQYF.

This clone showed up just once. This chain joins TRBV30 and TRBJ1-4; D remains unclear. V was cut by 0 bases and J by 7 bases, with 12 bases left in between. The CDR3 sequence is 14 residues long. Germline lookup yields CDR1 GTSNPN and CDR2 SVGIG (reference sequence). The CDR3 DNA is TGTGCCTGGAGTGTCGGAATTAAGGGTGAAAAACTGTTTTTT. Its protein is CAWSVGIKGEKLFF.

V is TRBV6-4 and J is TRBJ2-2, with 8 bases fitting TRBD1. The germline gives CDR1 MRHNA, CDR2 SNTAGT. The CDR3 extends over 15 amino acids. V lost 4 bases to trimming and J lost 6 bases; unmatched junction nucleotides: 7. Here the CDR3 reads CASSASGGASGELFF. The CDR3 DNA sequence: TGTGCCAGCAGTGCCTCAGGGGGCGCCTCCGGGGAGCTGTTTTTT.

This clone turned up a few times. The rearrangement joins TRBV11-2 to TRBJ2-7; D is perhaps TRBD1 (5 bases). Germline V gene sequence: CDR1 SGHAT, CDR2 FQNNGV. V was trimmed by 4 bases and J by 5 bases, leaving 9 bases between them. There are 12 residues in the CDR3. The CDR3 sequence is CASSSRTNEQYF. The CDR3 DNA follows: TGTGCCAGCAGCTCCCGGACAAACGAGCAGTACTTC.

Comment on this clone: Other DNA sequences in the sample encode the same CDR3. The CDR3 reads CASSPRQAWGTWNTEAFF. CDR3 sequence (DNA): TGTGCCAGTAGTCCCCGACAGGCATGGGGAACATGGAACACTGAAGCTTTCTTT. The V gene is TRBV19, the J gene TRBJ1-1; D is perhaps TRBD1 (6 bases). CDR3 length equals 18 residues. Looked up from germline, CDR1 is LNHDA and CDR2 is SQIVND (reference sequence). V was shortened by 5 bases and J by 1 base, with 23 bases between the two germline ends.

This clone was detected a few times. The gene calls are TRBV15 and TRBJ1-1, with TRBD1 as a possible D gene (5 bases). Germline CDR1 and CDR2: LNHNV and YYDKDF (reference sequence). V lost 3 bases, J lost 1 base, and 6 bases lay in between. The CDR3 loop spans 13 amino acids. The CDR3 region is CATSRGENTEAFF. The CDR3 DNA is TGTGCCACCAGCAGGGGGGAGAACACTGAAGCTTTCTTT.

J is TRBJ2-2 and V is TRBV11-2; possible D gene TRBD2, 6 bases. CDR3 length equals 14 residues. Looked up from germline, CDR1 is SGHAT and CDR2 is FQNNGV. V dropped 5 bases and J dropped 4 bases, with 11 bases sitting between them. The CDR3 DNA reads TGTGCCAGCAGCCCCGCGGGGAGCACCGGGGAGCTGTTTTTT. Translation gives CASSPAGSTGELFF.

The sample holds one count of this clone. The rearrangement links TRBV7-9 to TRBJ1-1; weak D call: TRBD1 (5 bases). Looked up from germline, CDR1 is SEHNR and CDR2 is FQNEAQ (reference sequence). V was pared by 5 bases and J by 8 bases, with 15 bases between. The CDR3 length is 13 residues. Written as DNA, the CDR3 is TGTGCCAGCAGCCCACCAGCGGGGGACGAAGCTTTCTTT. It is translated as CASSPPAGDEAFF.

The chain is built from TRBV28 and TRBJ1-2, with D tentatively TRBD1 (5 bases). CDR1 MDHEN and CDR2 SYDVKM come from the germline V gene. V gave up 3 bases and J gave up 8 bases, with 10 bases separating them. The CDR3 has 12 residues. The CDR3 nucleotides are TGTGCCAGCAGTTTTTCAGGGAACGGCTACACCTTC. It codes for CASSFSGNGYTF.

V gene TRBV10-2 combines with J gene TRBJ2-2; weak D call: TRBD1 (6 bases). Trimming shortened V by 8 bases and J by 7 bases, and 14 bases separated the two germline ends. CDR3 length: 13 residues. Germline V lookup: CDR1 WSHSY, CDR2 SAAADI. CDR3: CASVPQGVGELFF. As DNA, the CDR3 is TGCGCCAGCGTCCCACAGGGCGTCGGGGAGCTGTTTTTT.

This clone was recorded a few times. This rearrangement joins TRBV28 to TRBJ2-7, with 9 bases lining up with TRBD2. CDR1 MDHEN and CDR2 SYDVKM come from the germline V gene. This CDR3 is built from 14 residues. J gave up 1 base and V 9 bases, and 7 bases lay outside the gene matches. The CDR3 region is CASKTSGQSYEQYF. CDR3 bases: TGTGCCAGTAAGACTAGCGGACAATCCTACGAGCAGTACTTC. Full variable domain (remainder filled in from reference TRBV28 and TRBJ2-7): DVKVTQSSRYLVKRTGEKVFLECVQDMDHENMFWYRQDPGLGLRLIYFSYDVKMKEKGDIPEGYSVSREKKERFSLILESASTNQTSMYLCASKTSGQSYEQYFGPGTRLTVT.

The J gene is TRBJ1-5, the V gene TRBV6-5; possibly TRBD1 for D (6 bases). The CDR3 contains 14 residues. Germline values: CDR1 MNHEY, CDR2 SVGAGI. The V and J ends lost 2 bases and 7 bases respectively, with 12 bases between them. This CDR3 is CASSYVPGEQPQHF. As DNA, the CDR3 is TGTGCCAGCAGTTACGTTCCAGGGGAACAGCCCCAGCATTTT.

The chain has TRBV13 and TRBJ1-2; 7 bases fit TRBD1. The V gene's germline CDR1 is PRHDT and CDR2 FYEKMQ (reference sequence). This CDR3 contains 15 residues. The J segment lost 3 bases and the V segment lost 3 bases, leaving 7 bases of the junction unmatched. This CDR3 reads CASSFPGGKDYGYTF. CDR3 sequence (DNA): TGTGCCAGCAGCTTCCCAGGGGGTAAGGACTATGGCTACACCTTC.

The rearrangement links TRBV11-2 to TRBJ2-7; D may correspond to TRBD1 or TRBD2 (5 bases each). Germline loops: CDR1 SGHAT, CDR2 FQNNGV. The CDR3 is 14 amino acids. V was shortened by 1 base and J by 3 bases, with 10 bases between the two germline ends. The chain's CDR3 is CASSLGGRDYEQYF. Here the CDR3 DNA reads TGTGCCAGCAGCTTAGGGGGCCGGGACTACGAGCAGTACTTC.

V is TRBV6-5 and J is TRBJ2-5, with a possible D match to TRBD1 (6 bases). CDR3 length: 15 amino acids. V was clipped by 0 bases and J by 3 bases, with 11 bases between them. The germline gives CDR1 MNHEY, CDR2 SVGAGI. The CDR3 region is CASSYSPDRKETQYF. CDR3 nucleotide sequence: TGTGCCAGCAGTTACTCACCGGACAGAAAAGAGACCCAGTACTTC.

The chain is built from TRBV19 and TRBJ2-1; no clear D gene. V was pared by 1 base and J by 4 bases, with 11 bases between. The CDR3 has 15 residues. CDR1 is LNHDA, CDR2 SQIVND, per germline (reference sequence). The CDR3 sequence: CASSIGPGPYNEQFF. The CDR3, as DNA: TGTGCCAGTAGTATAGGACCAGGACCTTACAATGAGCAGTTCTTC.

The chain links TRBV30 to TRBJ1-5; D unresolved. The germline CDR1 and CDR2 sequences are GTSNPN and SVGIG (reference sequence). V was clipped by 1 base and J by 1 base, with 8 bases between them. The CDR3 loop spans 14 amino acids. CDR3 in DNA: TGTGCCTGGAGTGGAATGGGAAGCAATCAGCCCCAGCATTTT. Amino acids: CAWSGMGSNQPQHF.

The chain has TRBV28 and TRBJ1-1, with D uncertain. The CDR3 is made up of 15 amino acids. CDR1 is MDHEN, CDR2 SYDVKM, per germline. V shed 10 bases and J shed 0 bases, with 18 bases lying between them. This CDR3 is CATLPGPTLNTEAFF. The CDR3 coding sequence is TGTGCCACCCTCCCAGGCCCGACGTTGAACACTGAAGCTTTCTTT.

The chain links TRBV7-9 to TRBJ1-5; D unclear. The length of the CDR3 is 14 residues. V dropped 5 bases and J dropped 1 base, with 9 bases sitting between them. Germline V gene data show CDR1 as SEHNR and CDR2 as FQNEAQ (reference sequence). The CDR3 DNA reads as TGTGCCAGCAGCAAGGCGCAGAGCAATCAGCCCCAGCATTTT. Its protein is CASSKAQSNQPQHF.

The rearrangement uses TRBV6-1 and TRBJ2-7; D is perhaps TRBD2 (6 bases). This CDR3 is built from 14 residues. The V gene's germline CDR1 is MNHNS and CDR2 SASEGT. V was pared by 2 bases and J by 3 bases, with 11 bases between. CDR3 in amino acids: CASSEPGLNYEQYF. The CDR3 nucleotides are TGTGCCAGCAGTGAACCGGGACTGAACTACGAGCAGTACTTC.

The rearrangement joins TRBV30 to TRBJ2-1, with 7 bases aligning to TRBD2. CDR3 length equals 15 residues. J lost 7 bases, V lost 4 bases, and 13 bases had no gene match. Looked up from germline, CDR1 is GTSNPN and CDR2 is SVGIG (reference sequence). CDR3 nucleotides: TGTGCCTGGAATCCAATAGCGGGTTCGTGGAATGAGCAGTTCTTC. Translated, it gives CAWNPIAGSWNEQFF.

The chain uses TRBV2 and TRBJ2-3; D is uncertain. The V gene lost 8 bases and the J gene lost 3 bases, with 15 bases spanning the gap. The CDR3 runs to 14 residues. Germline lookup yields CDR1 SNHLY and CDR2 FYNNEI. In DNA form, the CDR3 reads TGTGCCAGCGTGGAGTCGGGTTTGACAGATACGCAGTATTTT. Protein sequence: CASVESGLTDTQYF.